The clone carrying this TCR beta chain was seen a handful of times. Its specificity is unknown. The naive CD8 population came from CD45RO-negative cells selected for CCR7, without terminally differentiated effector memory CD45RA+ cells. In germline, CDR1 is SEHNR, CDR2 FQNEAQ (reference sequence). The CDR3 totals 14 residues. V was trimmed by 10 bases and J by 6 bases, leaving 19 bases between them. Produced via immunoSEQ multiplex PCR; TCRdb's table is partial and in-frame only. The sample yields some 1,900,000 clones, about 95% seen once. These data come from a study of shared clonotypes between healthy human individuals. General study results and limits: At large depth, rarefaction still showed sorted-subset sequencing to be incomplete.

The chain recombines TRBV7-9 with TRBJ1-5, with D possibly being TRBD1 (5 bases). This clonotype was obtained from a young man in good health. The source material was naive CD8+ T cells sorted from blood. CDR3 loop: CATGSAGGRQPQHF. CDR3 sequence (DNA): TGTGCCACAGGTTCCGCGGGGGGACGTCAGCCCCAGCATTTT.